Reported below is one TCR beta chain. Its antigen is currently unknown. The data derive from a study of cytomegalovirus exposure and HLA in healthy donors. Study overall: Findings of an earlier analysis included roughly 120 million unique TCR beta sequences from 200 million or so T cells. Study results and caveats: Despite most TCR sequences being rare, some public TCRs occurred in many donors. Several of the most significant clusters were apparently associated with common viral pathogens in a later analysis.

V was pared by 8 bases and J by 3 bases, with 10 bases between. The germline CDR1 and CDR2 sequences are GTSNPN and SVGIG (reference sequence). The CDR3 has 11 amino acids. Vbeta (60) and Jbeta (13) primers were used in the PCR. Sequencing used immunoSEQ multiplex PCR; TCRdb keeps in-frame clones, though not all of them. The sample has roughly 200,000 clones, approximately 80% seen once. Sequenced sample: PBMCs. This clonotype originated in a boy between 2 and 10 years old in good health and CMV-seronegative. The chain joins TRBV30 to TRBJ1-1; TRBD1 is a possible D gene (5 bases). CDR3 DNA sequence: TGTGCCGGGACGGGGGACACTGAAGCTTTCTTT. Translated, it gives CAGTGDTEAFF.